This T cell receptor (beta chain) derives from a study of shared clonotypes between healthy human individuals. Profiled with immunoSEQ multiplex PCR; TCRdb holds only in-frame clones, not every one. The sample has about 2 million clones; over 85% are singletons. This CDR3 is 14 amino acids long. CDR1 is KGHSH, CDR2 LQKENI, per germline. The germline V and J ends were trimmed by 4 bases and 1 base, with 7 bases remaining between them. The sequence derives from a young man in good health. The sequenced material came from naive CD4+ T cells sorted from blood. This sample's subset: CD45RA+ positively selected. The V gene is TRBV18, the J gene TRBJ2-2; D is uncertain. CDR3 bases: TGTGCCAGCTCACGGACCCAGAACACCGGGGAGCTGTTTTTT. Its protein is CASSRTQNTGELFF. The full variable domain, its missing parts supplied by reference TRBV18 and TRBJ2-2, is NAGVMQNPRHLVRRRGQEARLRCSPMKGHSHVYWYRQLPEEGLKFMVYLQKENIIDESGMPKERFSAEFPKEGPSILRIQQVVRGDSAAYFCASSRTQNTGELFFGEGSRLTVL.